Presented here are 27 T cell receptor beta chains from one specimen sequenced in a study of blood T cells in healthy people across ages. Primed by a sample-barcoded 5' primer and a J-beta primer mix, a second PCR proceeded for roughly 7 to 11 cycles. MiXCR, applied by TCRdb to the 5' RACE reads, yields one record per CDR3 protein. This table holds some 1,800,000 distinct CDR3 sequences, 35% to 50% found once. Sequencing was performed on blood. The receptors originated from a human donor in good health.

The J gene is TRBJ2-6, the V gene TRBV24-1; D assignment may be TRBD1 or TRBD2 (5 bases each). This CDR3 comprises 13 residues. Looked up from germline, CDR1 is KGHDR and CDR2 is SFDVKD. V was shortened by 9 bases and J by 0 bases, with 5 bases between the two germline ends. CDR3 sequence reads: CATGTSGANVLTF. The CDR3 coding sequence is TGTGCCACCGGGACCTCTGGGGCCAACGTCCTGACTTTC.

The chain uses TRBV3-1 and TRBJ1-2; D is ambiguous. The germline CDR1 and CDR2 sequences are LGHDT and YNNKEL (reference sequence). V lost 4 bases and J 5 bases, leaving 14 bases between the germline ends. The CDR3 extends over 14 amino acids. CDR3 region: CASSRAGVGYGYTF. In nucleotides, the CDR3 is TGTGCCAGCAGCCGAGCCGGGGTAGGGTATGGCTACACCTTC.

CDR3 protein: CASTLLLAGDYNEQFF. The CDR3 nucleotides are TGTGCCAGCACCCTCCTACTAGCGGGAGATTACAATGAGCAGTTCTTC. The rearrangement links TRBV5-6 to TRBJ2-1; TRBD2 aligns across 11 bases. Germline V lookup: CDR1 SGHDT, CDR2 YYEEEE. The V gene end was trimmed by 6 bases and the J gene end by 4 bases; junction bases not matched to a gene: 9. The CDR3 runs to 16 residues. Full variable domain (remainder filled in from reference TRBV5-6 and TRBJ2-1): DAGVTQSPTHLIKTRGQQVTLRCSPKSGHDTVSWYQQALGQGPQFIFQYYEEEERQRGNFPDRFSGHQFPNYSSELNVNALLLGDSALYLCASTLLLAGDYNEQFFGPGTRLTVL.

The chain uses TRBV4-1 and TRBJ1-4, with 9 bases fitting TRBD1. The germline CDR1 and CDR2 sequences are MGHRA and YSYEKL. The CDR3 extends over 15 amino acids. Germline trimming cut 10 bases from V and 5 bases from J; bases unmatched to any gene: 11. CDR3 protein: CATRTGEFSNEKLFF. The CDR3 coding sequence is TGCGCCACTAGGACAGGGGAGTTCTCAAATGAAAAACTGTTTTTT.

The chain carries TRBV20-1 and TRBJ1-2; D possibly corresponds to TRBD1 (6 bases). The germline V gene has CDR1 DFQATT and CDR2 SNEGSKA (reference sequence). V gave up 5 bases and J gave up 4 bases, with 17 bases separating them. The CDR3 runs to 14 residues. CDR3: CSAPRQRTVYGYTF. DNA for the CDR3: TGCAGTGCTCCCCGACAGAGGACAGTCTATGGCTACACCTTC.

This chain uses TRBV3-1 with TRBJ2-7; 8 bases are a match to TRBD1. Trimming at V came to 0 bases and at J to 2 bases, leaving 6 bases not matched to a gene. CDR1 and CDR2 (germline): LGHDT, YNNKEL (reference sequence). CDR3 length: 16 residues. The CDR3 here is CASSQDPGGSPYEQYF. CDR3 nucleotides: TGTGCCAGCAGCCAAGACCCAGGGGGCTCCCCCTACGAGCAGTACTTC.

The genes are TRBV28 and TRBJ2-3; 8 bases agree with TRBD1. The V gene end was trimmed by 1 base and the J gene end by 5 bases; junction bases not matched to a gene: 5. In germline, CDR1 is MDHEN, CDR2 SYDVKM. This CDR3 comprises 15 residues. The CDR3 loop reads CASSLFGQGEDTQYF. CDR3 DNA: TGTGCCAGCAGTTTATTTGGACAGGGCGAAGATACGCAGTATTTT.

This clonotype came up a few times. The chain joins TRBV2 to TRBJ1-5, with unresolved D. V was shortened by 6 bases and J by 0 bases, with 12 bases between the two germline ends. Germline V gene data show CDR1 as SNHLY and CDR2 as FYNNEI. The CDR3 extends over 15 amino acids. The chain's CDR3 is CASRAQTYSNQPQHF. CDR3 nucleotides: TGTGCCAGCAGAGCCCAGACGTATAGCAATCAGCCCCAGCATTTT. The full variable domain, rest sourced from reference TRBV2 and TRBJ1-5, is EPEVTQTPSHQVTQMGQEVILRCVPISNHLYFYWYRQILGQKVEFLVSFYNNEISEKSEIFDDQFSVERPDGSNFTLKIRSTKLEDSAMYFCASRAQTYSNQPQHFGDGTRLSIL.

CDR3 loop: CASSQEGRGGLYNEQFF. The CDR3 region has the DNA TGTGCCAGCAGCCAAGAGGGGCGGGGGGGCCTCTACAATGAGCAGTTCTTC. The rearrangement links TRBV4-2 to TRBJ2-1, with 9 positions matching TRBD2. The V gene's germline CDR1 is LGHNA and CDR2 YNFKEQ. The CDR3 has 17 residues. V lost 0 bases, J lost 3 bases, and 6 bases stayed unmatched.

Remarks on this clonotype: An end of the junction does not agree with germline; a read error may underlie this. V is TRBV12-3 or TRBV12-4 and J is TRBJ2-3; D is unresolved. The CDR3 extends over 13 amino acids. This CDR3 is CASTDASTDAQYF. CDR3 DNA: TGTGCCAGCACCGATGCGAGCACAGATGCGCAGTATTTT.

In the case of this clonotype: Compared with germline, one end of the junction differs, possibly owing to a read error. The CDR3 DNA sequence: TGTGCCGGCAGCGGGGGGGCAGGTTCCTACAATGAGCAGTTCTTC. Translated: CAGSGGAGSYNEQFF. The chain couples TRBV9 to TRBJ2-1; TRBD2 matches 10 bases. The length of the CDR3 is 15 residues. From germline, CDR1 is SGDLS and CDR2 YYNGEE.

J is TRBJ1-2 and V is TRBV3-1; no reliable D call. The ends were cut back, 2 bases at V and 3 bases at J, with 7 bases in the middle. The CDR3 totals 13 residues. Per the germline V gene, CDR1 is LGHDT and CDR2 is YNNKEL (reference sequence). The CDR3 loop is CASSQLRYYGYTF. The CDR3 DNA follows: TGTGCCAGCAGCCAACTTCGTTACTATGGCTACACCTTC.

The gene calls are TRBV6-1 and TRBJ2-7; D is undetermined. There are 14 residues in the CDR3. V was trimmed by 5 bases and J by 2 bases, leaving 13 bases between them. Germline V gene sequence: CDR1 MNHNS, CDR2 SASEGT. DNA of the CDR3: TGTGCCAGCAGTCTTTCAGACCCAACCTACGAGCAGTACTTC. Protein: CASSLSDPTYEQYF.

The chain combines TRBV12-3 or TRBV12-4 with TRBJ2-5; tentatively, D is TRBD1 (5 bases). CDR3 size: 11 residues. This CDR3 reads CAVGPGETQYF. The CDR3 nucleotides are TGTGCGGTGGGGCCTGGGGAGACCCAGTACTTC.

The chain carries TRBV28 and TRBJ2-1, with D perhaps being TRBD1 or TRBD2 (5 bases each). Germline lookup yields CDR1 MDHEN and CDR2 SYDVKM. Trimming took off 5 bases at V and 0 bases at J, with 20 bases between the two ends. The CDR3 runs 18 residues. The CDR3 coding sequence is TGTGCCAGCAGTCCACGCCCCGGGGCGCTAAGCTCCTACAATGAGCAGTTCTTC. It translates to CASSPRPGALSSYNEQFF. The variable domain in full, completed from reference TRBV28 and TRBJ2-1, reads DVKVTQSSRYLVKRTGEKVFLECVQDMDHENMFWYRQDPGLGLRLIYFSYDVKMKEKGDIPEGYSVSREKKERFSLILESASTNQTSMYLCASSPRPGALSSYNEQFFGPGTRLTVL.

This clonotype was found a few times. This sequence joins TRBV5-1 and TRBJ2-5; the match to TRBD2 covers 11 bases. Germline loops: CDR1 SGHRS, CDR2 YFSETQ. The CDR3 has 16 amino acids. Trimming removed 4 bases from V and 3 bases from J; junction bases left unmatched: 8. The DNA of the CDR3 is TGCGCCAGCAGCCTTAGCGGGGGGGCCTTGGAAGAGACCCAGTACTTC. It specifies CASSLSGGALEETQYF.

The chain is built from TRBV7-2 and TRBJ1-5, with D unclear. The CDR3 spans 14 residues. The ends were cut back, 7 bases at V and 6 bases at J, with 16 bases in the middle. Per germline, CDR1 SGHTA and CDR2 FQGNSA. For the CDR3, the DNA is TGTGCCAGCACCCTTTCGGGTGAGGGTCAGCCCCAGCATTTT. Protein product: CASTLSGEGQPQHF.

V and J are TRBV7-9 and TRBJ1-2; 7 bases map to TRBD1. Germline trimming cut 4 bases from V and 5 bases from J; bases unmatched to any gene: 10. The germline V gene has CDR1 SEHNR and CDR2 FQNEAQ (reference sequence). The CDR3 has 15 amino acids. The CDR3 sequence: CASSSRDRTFYGYTF. The CDR3 bases are TGTGCCAGCAGCTCTAGGGACAGAACTTTTTATGGCTACACCTTC. The variable domain in full, with the rest retrieved from reference TRBV7-9 and TRBJ1-2, is DTGVSQNPRHKITKRGQNVTFRCDPISEHNRLYWYRQTLGQGPEFLTYFQNEAQLEKSRLLSDRFSAERPKGSFSTLEIQRTEQGDSAMYLCASSSRDRTFYGYTFGSGTRLTVV.

Points on this clonotype: At one boundary the junction diverges from the germline segment, which might be a read error. This sequence joins TRBV29-1 and TRBJ1-2; 7 bases agree with TRBD1. There are 14 residues in the CDR3. Germline CDR1 is SQVTM and CDR2 is ANQGSEA. The DNA for the CDR3 is TGCAGCGTGGAAGGGGGCAGGGAAGCCTATGGCTACACCTTC. Translated, it gives CSVEGGREAYGYTF.

This chain connects TRBV7-8 to TRBJ2-6; 7 positions agree with TRBD1. The V and J ends lost 1 base and 4 bases, in that order; junction bases with no gene match: 10. The CDR3 is made up of 18 amino acids. Looked up from germline, CDR1 is SGHVS and CDR2 is FQNEAQ. The CDR3 region is CASSLGHRGKIGANVLTF. The CDR3 DNA reads as TGTGCCAGCAGCTTAGGTCACAGGGGAAAGATAGGGGCCAACGTCCTGACTTTC.

The chain uses TRBV5-1 and TRBJ2-6; TRBD1 agrees at 7 bases. CDR3 length: 16 residues. V was clipped by 4 bases and J by 0 bases; unmatched bases: 4. CDR1 and CDR2 (germline): SGHRS, YFSETQ. The CDR3 loop is CASSRTGTSGANVLTF. In nucleotides, the CDR3 is TGCGCCAGCAGCCGGACAGGAACCTCTGGGGCCAACGTCCTGACTTTC.

The gene calls are TRBV7-2 and TRBJ1-1; no definite D call. From germline, CDR1 is SGHTA and CDR2 FQGNSA. Trimming stripped 5 bases from V and 1 base from J, with 11 bases between. The CDR3 length is 14 residues. In DNA, the CDR3 is TGTGCCAGCAGCCAGACCCCAAGGAACACTGAAGCTTTCTTT. This sequence encodes CASSQTPRNTEAFF. The full variable domain, its missing parts supplied by reference TRBV7-2 and TRBJ1-1, is GAGVSQSPSNKVTEKGKDVELRCDPISGHTALYWYRQSLGQGLEFLIYFQGNSAPDKSGLPSDRFSAERTGGSVSTLTIQRTQQEDSAVYLCASSQTPRNTEAFFGQGTRLTVV.

This chain uses TRBV9 with TRBJ1-1, with a weak D call TRBD1 (5 bases). The V end lost 6 bases, the J end lost 1 base, and 22 bases lay between the germline ends. The CDR3 length is 17 residues. Germline CDR1 SGDLS, CDR2 YYNGEE. The CDR3 DNA reads TGTGCCAGCAACCCGTTAGGGGCAGCAATCTCGAACACTGAAGCTTTCTTT. Amino acid sequence: CASNPLGAAISNTEAFF.

The chain has TRBV18 and TRBJ2-6; no firm D call. CDR1 KGHSH and CDR2 LQKENI come from the germline V gene. This CDR3 contains 17 residues. The V gene lost 0 bases and the J gene lost 2 bases, with 11 bases spanning the gap. The CDR3 here is CASSPPEWGTGANVLTF. CDR3 in DNA: TGTGCCAGCTCACCACCGGAATGGGGAACTGGGGCCAACGTCCTGACTTTC.

This clonotype was found a few times. The genes are TRBV2 and TRBJ2-2; no reliable D call. The CDR3 is 16 residues long. Germline loops: CDR1 SNHLY, CDR2 FYNNEI. With 4 bases removed from V and 4 bases from J, the gap between germline ends came to 16 bases. CDR3: CASSALGYTSTGELFF. CDR3 DNA sequence: TGTGCCAGCAGTGCTCTAGGCTATACCTCCACCGGGGAGCTGTTTTTT.

This clonotype showed up many times. The V and J genes are TRBV7-8 and TRBJ2-5; no clear D. Per germline, CDR1 SGHVS and CDR2 FQNEAQ. V was clipped by 5 bases and J by 5 bases, with 18 bases between them. This CDR3 has 15 amino acids. Written as DNA, the CDR3 is TGTGCCAGCAGCCATACCATTCACCAGAGGGAGACCCAGTACTTC. Translating gives CASSHTIHQRETQYF.

This clonotype has more than one count but fewer than ten. A much larger clone lies one base from this, so it may be a read error. The CDR3 is CASRRAGGSYEQYF. The CDR3 nucleotides read TGTGCCAGCAGGAGAGCAGGGGGCTCCTACGAGCAGTACTTC. The J gene is TRBJ2-7, the V gene TRBV28, with 7 bases fitting TRBD1. Germline V gene lookup returns CDR1 MDHEN and CDR2 SYDVKM. The CDR3 runs to 14 residues. Trimming cost V 6 bases and J 0 bases; bases outside gene matches: 5.